Following are 25 T cell receptor beta chains from one sample sequenced in a study of shared clonotypes between healthy human individuals. Sequencing was performed with immunoSEQ multiplex PCR; in TCRdb, only in-frame clones are kept and a portion is missing. Of roughly 500,000 clones detected, about 76% appear once; the ten largest clones hold over 10%. Sequencing was done on a sample of PBMCs. These receptors all come from a woman aged 40 to 50 in good health. Some clones in this sample may be carry-over from other donors' samples.

This clone was recorded once. The chain carries TRBV6-6 and TRBJ1-4; D might be TRBD1 (6 bases). Germline V gene lookup returns CDR1 MNHNY and CDR2 SVGAGI (reference sequence). Between the trimmed V and J ends, which lost 5 bases and 2 bases, there was a span of 12 bases. The CDR3 has 15 amino acids. CDR3 sequence: CASSDNQGTNEKLFF. The DNA of the CDR3 is TGTGCCAGCAGTGACAATCAGGGGACTAATGAAAAACTGTTTTTT.

On this clone: This may come from a read error, since a much larger clone is one base off. The chain joins TRBV9 to TRBJ1-1; D ambiguous. CDR1 and CDR2 (germline): SGDLS, YYNGEE. The CDR3 is 13 residues long. The CDR3 DNA reads TGTGTCAGCAGCGTAGGAAGAGGCACTGAAGCTTTCTTT. It codes for CVSSVGRGTEAFF. The complete variable domain, with remaining parts taken from reference TRBV9 and TRBJ1-1, reads DSGVTQTPKHLITATGQRVTLRCSPRSGDLSVYWYQQSLDQGLQFLIQYYNGEERAKGNILERFSAQQFPDLHSELNLSSLELGDSALYFCVSSVGRGTEAFFGQGTRLTVV.

The chain recombines TRBV28 with TRBJ2-6; D is possibly TRBD1 (5 bases). Germline loops: CDR1 MDHEN, CDR2 SYDVKM. V shed 7 bases and J shed 1 base, with 17 bases lying between them. The CDR3 consists of 17 residues. CDR3: CASTKGFSGSGANVLTF. CDR3 coding DNA: TGTGCCAGCACCAAAGGTTTCTCAGGGTCTGGGGCCAACGTCCTGACTTTC. The full variable domain, completed using reference TRBV28 and TRBJ2-6, is DVKVTQSSRYLVKRTGEKVFLECVQDMDHENMFWYRQDPGLGLRLIYFSYDVKMKEKGDIPEGYSVSREKKERFSLILESASTNQTSMYLCASTKGFSGSGANVLTFGAGSRLTVL.

J is TRBJ2-3 and V is TRBV7-9; 11 positions agree with TRBD2. The germline V gene has CDR1 SEHNR and CDR2 FQNEAQ (reference sequence). Germline trimming cut 5 bases from V and 5 bases from J; bases unmatched to any gene: 15. This CDR3 region has 18 residues. CDR3 nucleotide sequence: TGTGCCAGCAGCAACTATCTTAGCGGGAGGGCCAGGAAAGATACGCAGTATTTT. Protein sequence: CASSNYLSGRARKDTQYF.

The chain recombines TRBV19 with TRBJ2-1; D gene uncertain. The V gene's germline CDR1 is LNHDA and CDR2 SQIVND (reference sequence). The germline V and J ends were trimmed by 3 bases and 1 base, with 4 bases remaining between them. The CDR3 contains 13 residues. DNA of the CDR3: TGTGCCAGTAGTATGGGGTCCTACAATGAGCAGTTCTTC. It translates to CASSMGSYNEQFF.

The chain links TRBV9 to TRBJ1-2; tentatively, D is TRBD1 (5 bases). The CDR3 length is 14 residues. V lost 4 bases and J lost 8, with 18 bases in between. Germline CDR1 reads SGDLS; CDR2 reads YYNGEE. CDR3 bases: TGTGCCAGCAGCCGGACCGGGACTATCTACGGCTACACCTTC. As protein: CASSRTGTIYGYTF.

V is TRBV27 and J is TRBJ2-2; D may be TRBD2 (5 bases). V lost 5 bases to trimming and J lost 1 base, with 11 bases between them. Germline CDR1 reads MNHEY; CDR2 reads SMNVEV (reference sequence). This CDR3 is 15 amino acids long. CDR3 bases: TGTGCCAGCAGTCCAAGGACTCTGAACACCGGGGAGCTGTTTTTT. It is translated as CASSPRTLNTGELFF.

The rearrangement links TRBV4-2 to TRBJ2-3, with TRBD2 matching over 9 bases. The CDR3 extends over 19 amino acids. Germline V lookup: CDR1 LGHNA, CDR2 YNFKEQ. V trimming: 0 bases; J trimming: 0 bases; junction bases outside the gene matches: 10. The CDR3 sequence: CASSQDTRLADSSTDTQYF. CDR3 nucleotides: TGTGCCAGCAGCCAAGATACGAGACTAGCGGATTCTAGCACAGATACGCAGTATTTT.

The gene calls are TRBV10-3 and TRBJ2-3, with D perhaps given as TRBD1 or TRBD2 (6 bases each). The germline V and J ends were trimmed by 6 bases and 1 base, with 17 bases remaining between them. Germline lookup yields CDR1 ENHRY and CDR2 SYGVKD. The CDR3 loop spans 16 amino acids. The CDR3 loop is CAIRVQGRGGTDTQYF. The CDR3 nucleotides read TGTGCCATCAGGGTACAGGGAAGGGGGGGCACAGATACGCAGTATTTT.

The rearrangement links TRBV9 to TRBJ2-7; perhaps TRBD2 as D (6 bases). The CDR3 covers 15 residues. Germline V gene lookup returns CDR1 SGDLS and CDR2 YYNGEE. The V gene lost 2 bases and the J gene lost 4 bases, with 16 bases spanning the gap. The CDR3: CASSVGDSRHYEQYF. In nucleotides, the CDR3 is TGTGCCAGCAGCGTGGGGGACTCCAGACATTACGAGCAGTACTTC.

J is TRBJ1-1 and V is TRBV30; D is unclear. The CDR3 length is 12 residues. Trimming cost V 8 bases and J 4 bases, with 14 bases left between them. The germline V gene has CDR1 GTSNPN and CDR2 SVGIG (reference sequence). The CDR3 sequence: CAGKSGSTEAFF. The CDR3 bases are TGTGCCGGGAAGTCGGGGAGCACTGAAGCTTTCTTT.

This clone was detected only a few times. The sample holds other DNA sequences that translate to the same CDR3. This sequence joins TRBV7-9 and TRBJ2-5; a weak D match, TRBD1 (6 bases). Germline V CDR1 and CDR2: SEHNR, FQNEAQ (reference sequence). The CDR3 totals 13 residues. V lost 5 bases and J lost 6, with 13 bases in between. CDR3 DNA sequence: TGTGCCAGCAGCCCCCAAGGGGGAAAGACCCAGTACTTC. This sequence encodes CASSPQGGKTQYF. Supplemented by reference TRBV7-9 and TRBJ2-5, the full variable domain reads DTGVSQNPRHKITKRGQNVTFRCDPISEHNRLYWYRQTLGQGPEFLTYFQNEAQLEKSRLLSDRFSAERPKGSFSTLEIQRTEQGDSAMYLCASSPQGGKTQYFGPGTRLLVL.

J is TRBJ2-7 and V is TRBV27; TRBD2 matches at 12 bases. J lost 6 bases, V lost 0 bases, and 3 bases had no gene match. The CDR3 contains 15 residues. Per the germline V gene, CDR1 is MNHEY and CDR2 is SMNVEV (reference sequence). CDR3 residues: CASSLSASGRGEQYF. CDR3 DNA sequence: TGTGCCAGCAGTTTATCCGCTAGCGGGAGGGGCGAGCAGTACTTC.

This clone was recorded only once. The chain couples TRBV25-1 to TRBJ2-5; the match to TRBD2 covers 7 bases. The DNA end is a closer match to TRBJ2-7, so the J assignment may be wrong. Germline V gene data show CDR1 as MGHDK and CDR2 as SYGVNS. The CDR3 is 15 residues long. CDR3 residues: CASRGDGGSFYEQYF. As DNA, the CDR3 is TGTGCCAGCAGGGGGGATGGCGGGAGTTTCTACGAGCAGTACTTC.

The chain uses TRBV28 and TRBJ2-1; D gene uncertain. The germline V gene encodes CDR1 MDHEN and CDR2 SYDVKM. The CDR3 length is 12 residues. The germline V and J ends were trimmed by 6 bases and 7 bases, with 10 bases remaining between them. The CDR3 DNA reads TGTGCCAGCAGGCTGTTGGGGAATGAGCAGTTCTTC. This codes for CASRLLGNEQFF.

The chain is built from TRBV6-1 and TRBJ2-7, with D uncertain. V lost 3 bases and J lost 0, with 12 bases in between. CDR3 length equals 15 residues. Germline CDR1 reads MNHNS; CDR2 reads SASEGT. The CDR3 nucleotides are TGTGCCAGCAGTGACCAACCGATGAGCTCCTACGAGCAGTACTTC. This codes for CASSDQPMSSYEQYF.

The rearrangement links TRBV6-1 to TRBJ1-4, with TRBD1 matching 9 bases. The CDR3 length is 16 residues. The germline V gene has CDR1 MNHNS and CDR2 SASEGT. The junction had 7 bases not matched to a gene; V was cut back by 0 bases and J by 8 bases. CDR3 amino acids: CASSEAPGQGSEKLFF. The CDR3 DNA reads TGTGCCAGCAGTGAAGCACCGGGACAGGGCTCCGAAAAACTGTTTTTT.

The chain is built from TRBV15 and TRBJ2-5; weak D call: TRBD2 (5 bases). The CDR3 totals 14 residues. Germline V gives CDR1 LNHNV, CDR2 YYDKDF (reference sequence). The V end lost 0 bases, the J end lost 5 bases, and 10 bases lay between the germline ends. This CDR3 is CATSRDPSLETQYF. The CDR3 region has the DNA TGTGCCACCAGCAGAGACCCTAGCTTGGAGACCCAGTACTTC.

This clone was counted once. This chain connects TRBV19 to TRBJ1-1; D not certain. Germline assignment: CDR1 LNHDA and CDR2 SQIVND (reference sequence). The CDR3 spans 13 residues. With 5 bases removed from V and 8 bases from J, the gap between germline ends came to 15 bases. As DNA, the CDR3 is TGTGCCAGTAGTGTGCAGAACAGACTAGAAGCTTTCTTT. Translated: CASSVQNRLEAFF.

V gene TRBV7-8 combines with J gene TRBJ1-1, with TRBD1 matching over 7 bases. Germline V gene lookup returns CDR1 SGHVS and CDR2 FQNEAQ. After removal of 3 bases from V and 11 bases from J, the junction contained 3 bases not matched to a gene. The length of the CDR3 is 11 residues. CDR3 sequence: CASSLTGWAFF. The CDR3 DNA sequence: TGTGCCAGCAGCTTGACAGGGTGGGCTTTCTTT.

The table lists this clone with many counts. This specimen includes other DNA sequences encoding the same CDR3. The rearrangement joins TRBV6-4 to TRBJ2-3, with 10 bases matching TRBD2. The CDR3 contains 15 residues. V lost 5 bases and J lost 5; bases outside the gene matches: 7. Looked up from germline, CDR1 is MRHNA and CDR2 is SNTAGT. The CDR3 loop reads CASSPTSGTIDTQYF. CDR3 coding DNA: TGTGCCAGCAGTCCAACTAGCGGGACCATAGATACGCAGTATTTT.

The chain joins TRBV4-2 to TRBJ2-1, with TRBD2 identical over 10 bases. Losses at the gene ends were 9 bases for V and 10 bases for J; bases not matched to a gene: 12. The CDR3 runs to 14 residues. CDR1 and CDR2 (germline): LGHNA, YNFKEQ. The CDR3 coding sequence is TGTGCCAGTTCCGCACTAGCGGGGAGCATGGAGCAGTTCTTC. Protein product: CASSALAGSMEQFF.

The CDR3 here is CASSFDSYEQYF. The CDR3 DNA sequence: TGTGCCAGCAGTTTTGACAGCTACGAGCAGTACTTC. This sequence joins TRBV28 and TRBJ2-7, with TRBD1 as a possible D gene (5 bases). V was pared by 3 bases and J by 3 bases, with 6 bases between. There are 12 residues in the CDR3. Germline CDR1 MDHEN, CDR2 SYDVKM.

The chain links TRBV6-4 to TRBJ2-3; TRBD2 agrees at 12 bases. Losses at the gene ends were 3 bases for V and 2 bases for J; bases not matched to a gene: 3. The CDR3 contains 16 residues. The germline V gene has CDR1 MRHNA and CDR2 SNTAGT. The CDR3 DNA reads as TGTGCCAGCAGTGATCTAGCGGGAGGGCCCACAGATACGCAGTATTTT. This encodes CASSDLAGGPTDTQYF.

This clone appeared once. The chain uses TRBV19 and TRBJ2-4; D tentatively fits TRBD1 or TRBD2 (6 bases each). Germline lookup yields CDR1 LNHDA and CDR2 SQIVND (reference sequence). Trimming took off 1 base at V and 4 bases at J, with 14 bases between the two ends. This CDR3 contains 16 residues. The CDR3 spells CASSIGSTGAKNIQYF. The CDR3 nucleotides are TGTGCCAGTAGTATAGGTTCGACGGGGGCTAAAAACATTCAGTACTTC.